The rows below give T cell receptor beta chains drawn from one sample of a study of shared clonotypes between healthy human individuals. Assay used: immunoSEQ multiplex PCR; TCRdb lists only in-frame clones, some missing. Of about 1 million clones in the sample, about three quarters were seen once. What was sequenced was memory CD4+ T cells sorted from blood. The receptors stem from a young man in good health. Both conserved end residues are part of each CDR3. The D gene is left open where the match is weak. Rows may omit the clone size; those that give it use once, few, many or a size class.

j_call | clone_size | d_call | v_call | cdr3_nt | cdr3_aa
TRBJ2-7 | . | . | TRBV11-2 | TGTGCCAGCAGCTTACCGCCACAGGAGCTCGAGCAGTACTTC | CASSLPPQELEQYF
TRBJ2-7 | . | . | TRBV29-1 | TGCAGCGCGGAGGGGAGCTCCTACGAGCAGTACTTC | CSAEGSSYEQYF
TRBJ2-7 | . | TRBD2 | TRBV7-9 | TGTGCCAGCAGCTTATCTAGCGGGAGTCACGAGCAGTACTTC | CASSLSSGSHEQYF
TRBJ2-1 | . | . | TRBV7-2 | TGTGCCAGCAGATCGGGCGGTTCCTACAATGAGCAGTTCTTC | CASRSGGSYNEQFF
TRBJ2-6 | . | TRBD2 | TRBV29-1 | TGCAGCGTTGTGCTACTAGCGGGATACTCTGGGGCCAACGTCCTGACTTTC | CSVVLLAGYSGANVLTF
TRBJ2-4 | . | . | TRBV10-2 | TGCGCCAGCAGGGGGGATGGTATAAGAAACATTCAGTACTTC | CASRGDGIRNIQYF
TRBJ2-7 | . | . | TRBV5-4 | TGTGCCAGCAGTTTGGGCCTAGCAGTCGAGCAGTACTTC | CASSLGLAVEQYF
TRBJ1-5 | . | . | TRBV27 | TGTGCCAGCAGTTTAAGTCGCCATCAGCCCCAGCATTTT | CASSLSRHQPQHF
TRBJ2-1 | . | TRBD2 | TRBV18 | TGTGCCAGCTCTACGGGACTAGCGGTTGGTGAGCAGTTCTTC | CASSTGLAVGEQFF
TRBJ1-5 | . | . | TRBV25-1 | TGTGCCAGCAGCCAGAAAGGACACTCCAATCAGCCCCAGCATTTT | CASSQKGHSNQPQHF
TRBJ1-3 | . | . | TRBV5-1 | TGCGCCAGCAGCGAGAATTGGGGGACTGGAAACACCATATATTTT | CASSENWGTGNTIYF
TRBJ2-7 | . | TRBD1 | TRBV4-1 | TGCGCCAGCAGCCAAGAGAAGGGTTCAGGACAGGGGTACGAGCAGTACTTC | CASSQEKGSGQGYEQYF
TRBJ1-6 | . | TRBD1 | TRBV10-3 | TGTGCCATCAGTGCGGGACAGGCAAATTCACCCCTCCACTTT | CAISAGQANSPLHF
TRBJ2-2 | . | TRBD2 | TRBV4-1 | TGCGCCAGTCACCAGCGGGGGACGAACACCGGGGAGCTGTTTTTT | CASHQRGTNTGELFF
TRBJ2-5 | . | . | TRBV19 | TGTGCCAGTAGGGGCCAGGACTTCCAAGAGACCCAGTACTTC | CASRGQDFQETQYF
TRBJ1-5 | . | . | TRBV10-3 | TGTGCCATCAGTGAGAATACAGGGCCTTCTCAGCCCCAGCATTTT | CAISENTGPSQPQHF
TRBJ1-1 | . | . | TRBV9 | TGTGCCAGCAGCCCTACCTTATGGGGGTTGCCTGGGAACACTGAAGCTTTCTTT | CASSPTLWGLPGNTEAFF
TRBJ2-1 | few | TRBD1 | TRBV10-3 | TGTGCCATCAGGGACAGGGGTATCTACAATGAGCAGTTCTTC | CAIRDRGIYNEQFF
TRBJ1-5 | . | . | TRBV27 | TGTGCCAGCAGGAACTTGGGCCAGAATCAGCCCCAGCATTTT | CASRNLGQNQPQHF
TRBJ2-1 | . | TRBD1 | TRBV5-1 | TGCGCCAGCGGGACAGGCCAGAATGAGCAGTTCTTC | CASGTGQNEQFF
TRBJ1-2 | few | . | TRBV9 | TGTGCCAGCAGCGTAAATGGGGGCTATGGCTACACCTTC | CASSVNGGYGYTF
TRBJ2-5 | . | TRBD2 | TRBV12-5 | TGTGCTAGTGGTTCAACTAGCGGGAGTATGGAGACCCAGTACTTC | CASGSTSGSMETQYF
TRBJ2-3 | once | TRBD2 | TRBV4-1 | TGCGCCAGCAGCCCCCGAAGCGGGGGGGAACTCACAGATACGCAGTATTTT | CASSPRSGGELTDTQYF
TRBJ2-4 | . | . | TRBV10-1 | TGCGCCAGCAGTCCGTTCAGGGACACTAAAAACATTCAGTACTTC | CASSPFRDTKNIQYF
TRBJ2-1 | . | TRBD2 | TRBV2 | TGTGCCAGCAGTTGGGAGGGGCAGATGGGTGAGCAGTTCTTC | CASSWEGQMGEQFF
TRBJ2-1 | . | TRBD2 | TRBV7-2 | TGTGCCAGCAGCTCTCTAGCGGGAGTGTTCAATGAGCAGTTCTTC | CASSSLAGVFNEQFF
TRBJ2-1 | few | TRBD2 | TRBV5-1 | TGCGCCAGCAGCTTGGCGACTAGCGGGGGGTCTCTGTTCTTC | CASSLATSGGSLFF
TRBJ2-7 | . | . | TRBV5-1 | TGCGCCAGCAGCTCGGCGGTAGCCTACGAGCAGTACTTC | CASSSAVAYEQYF
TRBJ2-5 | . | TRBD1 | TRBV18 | TGTGCCAGCTCACCATTTCTAGGACAGGGAGGAGAGACCCAGTACTTC | CASSPFLGQGGETQYF
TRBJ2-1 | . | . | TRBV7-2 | TGTGCCAGCAGCCCCACCCCAGGTTACGGTGAGCAGTTCTTC | CASSPTPGYGEQFF
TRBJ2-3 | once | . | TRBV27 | TGTGCCAGCAGTTTGCGGGGATACACAGATACGCAGTATTTT | CASSLRGYTDTQYF
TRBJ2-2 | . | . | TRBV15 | TGTGCCACCAGCAGAGATCCTTCCCGGGGGCGGTACACCGGGGAGCTGTTTTTT | CATSRDPSRGRYTGELFF
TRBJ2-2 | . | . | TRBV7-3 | TGTGCCAGCAGCTCTGGACTGAGTGTCACCGGGGAGCTGTTTTTT | CASSSGLSVTGELFF
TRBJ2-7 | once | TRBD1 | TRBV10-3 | TGTGCCATCAGGGGGACAGGACACGAGCAGTACTTC | CAIRGTGHEQYF
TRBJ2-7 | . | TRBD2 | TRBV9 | TGTGCCAGCAGCGTAGGCGGGGGGGCCTACGAGCAGTACTTC | CASSVGGGAYEQYF
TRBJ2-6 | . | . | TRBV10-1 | TGCGCCAGCAGCCCCCCGAGGCTTGGGGCCAACGTCCTGACTTTC | CASSPPRLGANVLTF
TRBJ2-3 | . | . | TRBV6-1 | TGTGCCAGCAGGGTTGGGGAGTGGGCGCAGTATTTT | CASRVGEWAQYF
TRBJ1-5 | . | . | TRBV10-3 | TGTGCCATCAGTGAGCTGGGGAGCAATCAGCCCCAGCATTTT | CAISELGSNQPQHF
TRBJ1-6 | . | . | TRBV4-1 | TGCGCCAGCAGCGAAGAGGTAGATTCACCCCTCCACTTT | CASSEEVDSPLHF
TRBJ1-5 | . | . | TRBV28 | TGTGCCAGCAGTTTAGCACAGGGTTTAGGGAATCAGCCCCAGCATTTT | CASSLAQGLGNQPQHF
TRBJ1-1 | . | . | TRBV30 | TGTGCCTGGAGTTTAACAGTGAACACTGAAGCTTTCTTT | CAWSLTVNTEAFF
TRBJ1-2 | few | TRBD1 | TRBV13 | TGTGCCAGCAGCCCAGGACAGGGTAGCTATGGCTACACCTTC | CASSPGQGSYGYTF
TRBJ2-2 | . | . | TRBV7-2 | TGTGCCAGCAGCTTAACAAGGGTAGGGAAGGGAAACACCGGGGAGCTGTTTTTT | CASSLTRVGKGNTGELFF
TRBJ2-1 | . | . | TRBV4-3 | TGCGCCAGCAGCCAAGATCTAGCGCGCCCCTACAATGAGCAGTTCTTC | CASSQDLARPYNEQFF
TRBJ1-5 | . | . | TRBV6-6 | TGTGCCAGCAGTTCGACGTCAGGGGCGTATCAGCCCCAGCATTTT | CASSSTSGAYQPQHF
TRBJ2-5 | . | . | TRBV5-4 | TGTGCCAGCAGACCCGGACTGATGACGGAGACCCAGTACTTC | CASRPGLMTETQYF